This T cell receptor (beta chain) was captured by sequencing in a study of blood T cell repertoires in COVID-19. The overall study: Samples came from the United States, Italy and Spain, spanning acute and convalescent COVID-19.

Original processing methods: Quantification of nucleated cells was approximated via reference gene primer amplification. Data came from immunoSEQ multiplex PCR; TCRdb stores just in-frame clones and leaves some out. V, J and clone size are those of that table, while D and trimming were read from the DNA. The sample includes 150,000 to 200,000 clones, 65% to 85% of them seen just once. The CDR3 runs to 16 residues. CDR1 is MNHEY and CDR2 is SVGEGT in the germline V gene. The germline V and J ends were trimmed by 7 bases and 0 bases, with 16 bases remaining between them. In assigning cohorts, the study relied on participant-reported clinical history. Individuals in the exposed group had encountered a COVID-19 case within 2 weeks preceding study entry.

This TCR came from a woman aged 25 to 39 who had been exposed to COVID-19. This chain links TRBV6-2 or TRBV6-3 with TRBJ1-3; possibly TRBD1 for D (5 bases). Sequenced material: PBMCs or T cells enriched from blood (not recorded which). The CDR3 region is CASTPGHETSGNTIYF. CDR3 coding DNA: TGTGCCAGCACCCCCGGACACGAGACCTCTGGAAACACCATATATTTT.